This entry features one T cell receptor beta chain sequence. The sample belongs to a study of blood T cell repertoires in COVID-19. Some clones are missing from TCRdb's copy, which holds only in-frame ones; the method was immunoSEQ multiplex PCR. The sample yields 150,000 to 190,000 clones, around 74% seen once. The V gene end was trimmed by 7 bases and the J gene end by 0 bases; junction bases not matched to a gene: 12. From germline, CDR1 is ENHRY and CDR2 SYGVKD. This CDR3 is built from 18 residues. The genes are TRBV10-3 and TRBJ1-1; TRBD1 matches at 12 bases. Material: peripheral blood. The sequence came from a woman aged 80 or older with acute or convalescent COVID-19. The CDR3 spells CAINGTGGKGYLNTEAFF. CDR3 DNA sequence: TGTGCCATCAACGGGACAGGGGGCAAGGGCTATTTGAACACTGAAGCTTTCTTT.